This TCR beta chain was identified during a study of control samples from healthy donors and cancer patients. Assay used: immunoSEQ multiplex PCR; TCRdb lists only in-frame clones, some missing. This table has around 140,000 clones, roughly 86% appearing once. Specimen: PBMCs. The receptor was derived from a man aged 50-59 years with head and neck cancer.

The DNA of the CDR3 is TGTGCCAGCAGCGTAGAGGCAGCTCGTTATGGCTACACCTTC. Amino acids: CASSVEAARYGYTF. The V gene is TRBV9, the J gene TRBJ1-2; D gene uncertain. Per the germline V gene, CDR1 is SGDLS and CDR2 is YYNGEE. The CDR3 runs 14 residues. V was trimmed by 0 bases and J by 5 bases, leaving 11 bases between them.